These T cell receptor beta chains were read from a single sample in a study of post-analysis software for immune sequencing data. MiXCR was run by TCRdb on the PCR reads, yielding one entry per CDR3 protein. The data contain hundreds of thousands of distinct CDR3 sequences, roughly 40% of them singletons. Input material: blood. The source of these receptors is a girl aged 5 to 17 with multiple sclerosis. CDR3s include the opening cysteine and the closing phenylalanine or tryptophan. Each record gives: CDR3 protein, V gene, CDR3 length.

CDR3: CASSFSESGSTYTF
V: TRBV12-3/TRBV12-4
length: 14

CDR3: CASSPSPTQGDTQYF
V: TRBV7-8
length: 15

CDR3: CASSQEGAEAFF
V: TRBV4-2
length: 12

CDR3: CSARSSGGGVPADTQYF
V: TRBV20-1
length: 17

CDR3: CASSLARDRDIRYTF
V: TRBV5-1
length: 15

CDR3: CASTNSVGDEQYF
V: TRBV3-1
length: 13

CDR3: CASSQDSTGSLSYEQYF
V: TRBV4-2
length: 17

CDR3: CASSLTRQGGNYGYTF
V: TRBV7-2
length: 16

CDR3: CASSLLGTGGYGYTF
V: TRBV12-3/TRBV12-4
length: 15

CDR3: CASSLDYSQETQYF
V: TRBV12-3/TRBV12-4
length: 14

CDR3: CASREGAAGANVLTF
V: TRBV27
length: 15

CDR3: CACSFGSGGPQETQYF
V: TRBV5-1
length: 16

CDR3: CASSYGVGPGYSEQCF
V: TRBV6-6
length: 16

CDR3: CAISNPGTGVEVQYF
V: TRBV10-3
length: 15

CDR3: CASSWSGLNTDTQYF
V: TRBV6-2/TRBV6-3
length: 15

CDR3: CASKTGSTDTQYF
V: TRBV6-5
length: 13

CDR3: CASSLVGGEGELFF
V: TRBV5-1
length: 14

CDR3: CASGSLPAGQVADTQYF
V: TRBV5-1
length: 17

CDR3: CSVGQGRANYEQYF
V: TRBV29-1
length: 14

CDR3: CAWSVTVIETQYF
V: TRBV30
length: 13

CDR3: CASSPAGVPAHGYTF
V: TRBV6-5
length: 15

CDR3: CASSQVKDGDYEQYF
V: TRBV4-1
length: 15

CDR3: CASSFHQTQYF
V: TRBV12-3/TRBV12-4
length: 11

CDR3: CSARSAQRGYEQYF
V: TRBV20-1
length: 14

CDR3: CSARDRGIGTEAFF
V: TRBV20-1
length: 14

CDR3: CASSLSPSYNEQFF
V: TRBV7-6
length: 14

CDR3: CASSLISTGELFF
V: TRBV28
length: 13

CDR3: CASCSRTGTYEQYF
V: TRBV6-5
length: 14

CDR3: CASSLGQGVNEQFF
V: TRBV11-2
length: 14

CDR3: CASSLTGTPSAYEQYF
V: TRBV5-5
length: 16

CDR3: CASRTGTGGSDTQYF
V: TRBV6-1
length: 15

CDR3: CASSQPRGRSTDTQYF
V: TRBV13
length: 16

CDR3: CASRSSGSRYEQYF
V: TRBV10-2
length: 14

CDR3: CASSTRVVGELFF
V: TRBV2
length: 13

CDR3: CASSYSGGGQGYNEQFF
V: TRBV6-5
length: 17

CDR3: CALTRQGYYEQYF
V: TRBV7-9
length: 13

CDR3: CASSLRRGGPRTDTQYF
V: TRBV5-6
length: 17

CDR3: CASSRTSGSFVLKTSQETQYF
V: TRBV5-6
length: 21

CDR3: CASSFPSTSGSYEQYF
V: TRBV28
length: 16

CDR3: CATTPGGLGNEQFF
V: TRBV12-3/TRBV12-4
length: 14

CDR3: CASSLGFIGTPQETQYF
V: TRBV5-1
length: 17

CDR3: CASSFDPGTGVYEQYF
V: TRBV7-2
length: 16

CDR3: CAWRWGGGVLDEQFF
V: TRBV30
length: 15

CDR3: CSARDLSAEVYNEQFF
V: TRBV20-1
length: 16

CDR3: CSARGTSGGDPGEQFF
V: TRBV20-1
length: 16

CDR3: CASSLALAGELGNEQFF
V: TRBV7-9
length: 17